This TCR beta chain was observed in a study of OX40 agonist ivuxolimab in advanced cancers. Background on the study: A mean age of roughly 66 years, range roughly 23 to 85, was recorded, and under 85% were male. Participants could have had prior anti-PD-1, anti-PD-L1 or anti-CTLA-4 therapy, and approximately 40% had some. Study-level results: Still undetermined is the antigen specificity of the expanded peripheral T cells. Among T cells, CD8+ cells averaged more expanded clones than CD4+ cells.

Repertoires were generated with immunoSEQ multiplex PCR, while TCRdb's copy carries only in-frame clones and drops some. This sample carries about 73,000 clones, approximately 86% of them seen once, and the ten largest clones take roughly 0.64%. Germline assignment: CDR1 MDHEN and CDR2 SYDVKM. Trimming took 6 bases from V and 5 from J, leaving 15 bases between them. CDR3 length: 14 residues. To note about this clone: What it recognizes is unknown.

The rearrangement uses TRBV28 and TRBJ2-3; D is unresolved. This receptor was taken from an adult with an advanced solid tumor such as melanoma, head and neck, liver or kidney cancer. The sample consisted of CD4+ or CD8+ T cells sorted from blood, taken in a trial of the OX40 agonist ivuxolimab. The DNA for the CDR3 is TGTGCCAGCAGCCCACCAAGGGCCCAAGATACGCAGTATTTT. This codes for CASSPPRAQDTQYF.